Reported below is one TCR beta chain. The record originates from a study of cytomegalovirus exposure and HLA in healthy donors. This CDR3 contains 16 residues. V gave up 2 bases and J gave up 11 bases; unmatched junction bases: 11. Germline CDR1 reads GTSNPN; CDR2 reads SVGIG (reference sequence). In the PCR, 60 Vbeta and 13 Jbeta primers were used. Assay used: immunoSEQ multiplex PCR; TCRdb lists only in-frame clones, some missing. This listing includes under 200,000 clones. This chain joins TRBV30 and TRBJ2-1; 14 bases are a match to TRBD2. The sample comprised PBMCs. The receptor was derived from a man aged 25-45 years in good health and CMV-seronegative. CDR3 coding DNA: TGTGCCTGGAGTTCATTCGGACTAGCGGGAGGAAGCAAGCAGTTCTTC. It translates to CAWSSFGLAGGSKQFF.